The T cell receptor beta chain under discussion was sequenced for a study of beta chain features in type 1 diabetes. Study as a whole: Regarding age, gender and cell yields, patients proved similar to healthy donors. Over all samples combined, about 100,000,000 sorted cells were examined. The study, taken as a whole, reports: Significant though moderate, a shortening of TCRB CDR3s appeared in all four CD4+ subsets of Type 1 diabetes patients. Naive, central memory and regulatory TCRB repertoires appeared more similar among patients than healthy donors.

Staining for CD45RO/CCR7/CD25/CD127/CD95/CD27 allowed sorting of CD4+ naive, central memory, regulatory and stem cell-like memory cells. This clone has only a few counts. Its antigen is unidentified. Of the isolated RNA, all was reverse transcribed, and so the sequenced material was expressed TCRB transcripts. Clones were read by immunoSEQ multiplex PCR, and TCRdb kept only the in-frame ones, dropping some. Among roughly 300,000 clones, 7% to 10% were seen once, and the ten largest hold 0.9% to 1.1%. This receptor was identified in a man aged 25-45 years with type 1 diabetes. The specimen was central memory CD4+ T cells from blood.

The CDR3 bases are TGTGCTAGTGGCCTCCGGGACGGTTCCTACAATGAGCAGTTCTTC. Its protein is CASGLRDGSYNEQFF. The genes are TRBV12-5 and TRBJ2-1, with D perhaps assigned TRBD1 or TRBD2 (5 bases each). V was trimmed by 6 bases and J by 1 base, leaving 13 bases between them. CDR1 LGHNT and CDR2 FRNRAP come from the germline V gene. This CDR3 comprises 15 residues.